This TCR beta chain was observed in a study of vaccination and CD4 T cells after COVID-19. Across the whole study: Stimuli were overlapping spike peptide pools of SARS-CoV-2 and three common cold coronaviruses (HCoV-NL63, HCoV-OC43, HCoV-229E). Overall study findings and caveats: Convalescent patients displayed spike mono-reactivity in 304 of 307 vaccine-specific clones.

Specified treatment: roughly ten-day PBMC culture with coronavirus spike peptide pools or control peptides (ViraFEST assay). Scientists ran DNA taken from cultured CD4+ T cells through the Oncomine TCR Beta short-read assay for sequencing. The template was genomic DNA from cultured CD4+ T cells. TCRdb independently ran MiXCR on the PCR reads; one entry per CDR3 protein. The sample contains some 26,000 distinct CDR3 sequences, 60% to 80% of which appear only once. As to this clonotype: What it recognizes is unknown.

The sequencing used CD4+ T cells from blood, cultured in vitro, collected after SARS-CoV-2 vaccination. The origin of this receptor is a human donor who received a COVID-19 vaccine.

CDR3 sequence (DNA): TGTGCTAGTGGTTTGGTACGGGTGAACACTGAAGCTTTCTTT. It encodes CASGLVRVNTEAFF. The chain has TRBV12-5 and TRBJ1-1; the D is unclear. Germline-derived CDR1 and CDR2 are LGHNT and FRNRAP. The V and J ends lost 0 bases and 0 bases respectively, with 5 bases between them. CDR3 size: 14 residues.